Sequencing of this T cell receptor (beta chain) was carried out in a study of blood T cells in healthy people across ages. This clonotype was picked up a small number of times. The target antigen is unknown. Study conclusions and caveats: There were more naive CD4+ cells and higher diversity in long-lived donors than in aged donors.

The authors ran a second PCR of 7 to 11 cycles using a sample-barcoded 5' primer and a J-beta primer mix. MiXCR was run by TCRdb on the 5' RACE reads, yielding one entry per CDR3 protein. Counted here are 1.8 million or so distinct CDR3 sequences, roughly two fifths occurring once; the ten biggest clones make up 23%. Each donor's blood draw was around 9.1 milliliters of peripheral blood. The CDR3 totals 13 residues. Trimming removed 4 bases at V and 12 bases at J, with 17 bases between. Germline loops: CDR1 SGHRS, CDR2 YFSETQ. Input material: blood. The chain links TRBV5-1 to TRBJ2-1, with a weak D call TRBD2 (6 bases). The clonotype comes from a human donor in good health. CDR3 DNA sequence: TGCGCCAGCAGCACGGGACTTCCTCGTGGGCAGTTCTTC. It encodes CASSTGLPRGQFF.